The 13 T cell receptor beta chains in this list originate from one sample, sequenced in a study of identical twins. One entry per CDR3 protein results from TCRdb running MiXCR on the 5' RACE reads. The repertoire holds fewer than 900,000 distinct CDR3 sequences, with around 20% as singletons. The same specimen was also included in a second study, on T cells expressing NK-cell markers.

Specimen: PBMCs. All receptors come from a young woman in good health.

The chain uses TRBV6-1 and TRBJ2-7; a possible D gene is TRBD2 (5 bases). The CDR3 length is 12 residues. V was trimmed by 6 bases and J by 5 bases, leaving 11 bases between them. From germline, CDR1 is MNHNS and CDR2 SASEGT. In DNA, the CDR3 is TGTGCCAGCAGCAAGGACGGGAACGAGCAGTACTTC. Residues: CASSKDGNEQYF.

V and J are TRBV5-6 and TRBJ2-3; D remains ambiguous. The CDR3 consists of 15 residues. CDR1 and CDR2 (germline): SGHDT, YYEEEE. V lost 1 base and J lost 4, with 13 bases in between. CDR3 protein: CASSLKGMGADTQYF. DNA of the CDR3: TGTGCCAGCAGCTTGAAGGGCATGGGTGCAGATACGCAGTATTTT.

The chain links TRBV20-1 to TRBJ1-3; D call uncertain. The germline CDR1 and CDR2 sequences are DFQATT and SNEGSKA (reference sequence). Trimming cost V 6 bases and J 0 bases, with 12 bases left between them. The CDR3 is 14 residues long. The CDR3, as DNA: TGCAGTGCCCATGGCCGGGGCTCTGGAAACACCATATATTTT. Its translation: CSAHGRGSGNTIYF.

V is TRBV11-1 and J is TRBJ2-3; 15 bases are a match to TRBD2. Germline CDR1 SGHAT, CDR2 FQDESV (reference sequence). This CDR3 contains 19 residues. The J segment lost 4 bases and the V segment lost 5 bases, leaving 13 bases of the junction unmatched. CDR3 amino acids: CASSHKSGLAGGDADTQYF. The CDR3 coding sequence is TGTGCCAGCAGCCACAAGAGCGGACTAGCGGGAGGGGACGCAGATACGCAGTATTTT.

This clonotype appeared many times. CDR3 in amino acids: CSAFGGANVLTF. In DNA form, the CDR3 reads TGCAGTGCTTTCGGGGGGGCCAACGTCCTGACTTTC. The V and J genes are TRBV20-1 and TRBJ2-6; no firm D call. Trimming shortened V by 5 bases and J by 4 bases, and 6 bases separated the two germline ends. From germline, CDR1 is DFQATT and CDR2 SNEGSKA (reference sequence). The CDR3 is 12 residues long.

Only a few counts were recorded for this clonotype. The rearrangement joins TRBV9 to TRBJ1-1; 9 bases align to TRBD1. Looked up from germline, CDR1 is SGDLS and CDR2 is YYNGEE. This CDR3 comprises 17 residues. After removal of 2 bases from V and 0 bases from J, the junction contained 8 bases not matched to a gene. The CDR3 sequence: CASSVAGTGSVNTEAFF. The CDR3 DNA follows: TGTGCCAGCAGCGTCGCCGGGACAGGGTCGGTGAACACTGAAGCTTTCTTT.

This clonotype has a count of ten or more. The chain couples TRBV5-1 to TRBJ1-1; 7 bases fit TRBD1. The V and J ends lost 4 bases and 1 base, in that order; junction bases with no gene match: 4. Germline V gives CDR1 SGHRS, CDR2 YFSETQ. The CDR3 spans 14 residues. The CDR3 protein is CASSGDRENTEAFF. The CDR3 DNA is TGCGCCAGCAGCGGGGACAGAGAGAACACTGAAGCTTTCTTT.

The sample holds a few counts of this clonotype. This chain uses TRBV20-1 with TRBJ2-1; 8 bases match TRBD2. In germline, CDR1 is DFQATT, CDR2 SNEGSKA (reference sequence). The CDR3 sequence is 15 residues long. V was clipped by 2 bases and J by 7 bases; unmatched bases: 10. CDR3: CSARPHRGLGNEQFF. DNA of the CDR3: TGCAGTGCTAGACCCCACCGGGGACTAGGGAATGAGCAGTTCTTC.

V is TRBV6-2 or TRBV6-3 and J is TRBJ1-5, with D possibly being TRBD1 (5 bases). V shed 9 bases and J shed 4 bases, with 13 bases lying between them. CDR3 size: 13 residues. Germline V CDR1 and CDR2: MNHEY, SVGEGT. CDR3 DNA: TGTGCCAGTAGGGGCAGCCTAAATCAGCCCCAGCATTTT. Protein sequence: CASRGSLNQPQHF.

The J gene is TRBJ2-1, the V gene TRBV7-2, with D perhaps matching TRBD1 or TRBD2 (5 bases each). Germline CDR1 reads SGHTA; CDR2 reads FQGNSA. The CDR3 has 15 amino acids. V was cut by 5 bases and J by 8 bases, with 19 bases left in between. The CDR3, as DNA: TGTGCCAGCAGCCCCCTCCCCGGGGCTCCCTATGAGCAGTTCTTC. Translating it yields CASSPLPGAPYEQFF.

This clonotype was seen at least ten times. The CDR3 is CASSFQVASNTGELFF. For the CDR3, the DNA is TGTGCCAGCAGCTTCCAGGTAGCATCGAACACCGGGGAGCTGTTTTTT. The chain joins TRBV11-1 to TRBJ2-2; no clear D gene. The length of the CDR3 is 16 residues. Germline V lookup: CDR1 SGHAT, CDR2 FQDESV (reference sequence). The V end lost 3 bases, the J end lost 0 bases, and 11 bases lay between the germline ends. Using reference TRBV11-1 and TRBJ2-2 for the parts outside the CDR3, the full variable domain is EAEVAQSPRYKITEKSQAVAFWCDPISGHATLYWYRQILGQGPELLVQFQDESVVDDSQLPKDRFSAERLKGVDSTLKIQPAELGDSAMYLCASSFQVASNTGELFFGEGSRLTVL.

The chain joins TRBV25-1 to TRBJ2-3; unclear D gene. CDR1 and CDR2 from the germline V gene are MGHDK and SYGVNS. V lost 0 bases and J 7 bases, leaving 5 bases between the germline ends. There are 12 residues in the CDR3. The CDR3 loop reads CASSEYLHTQYF. The DNA of the CDR3 is TGTGCCAGCAGTGAATATTTACATACGCAGTATTTT.

The CDR3 DNA sequence: TGTGCCAGCAGCCATGAACCCCGCGGGAAAGAGACCCAGTACTTC. Protein sequence: CASSHEPRGKETQYF. The chain carries TRBV5-4 and TRBJ2-5, with a weak D call TRBD2 (6 bases). The CDR3 length is 15 residues. The V gene lost 4 bases and the J gene lost 3 bases, with 16 bases spanning the gap. Germline CDR1 SGHNT, CDR2 YYREEE (reference sequence).